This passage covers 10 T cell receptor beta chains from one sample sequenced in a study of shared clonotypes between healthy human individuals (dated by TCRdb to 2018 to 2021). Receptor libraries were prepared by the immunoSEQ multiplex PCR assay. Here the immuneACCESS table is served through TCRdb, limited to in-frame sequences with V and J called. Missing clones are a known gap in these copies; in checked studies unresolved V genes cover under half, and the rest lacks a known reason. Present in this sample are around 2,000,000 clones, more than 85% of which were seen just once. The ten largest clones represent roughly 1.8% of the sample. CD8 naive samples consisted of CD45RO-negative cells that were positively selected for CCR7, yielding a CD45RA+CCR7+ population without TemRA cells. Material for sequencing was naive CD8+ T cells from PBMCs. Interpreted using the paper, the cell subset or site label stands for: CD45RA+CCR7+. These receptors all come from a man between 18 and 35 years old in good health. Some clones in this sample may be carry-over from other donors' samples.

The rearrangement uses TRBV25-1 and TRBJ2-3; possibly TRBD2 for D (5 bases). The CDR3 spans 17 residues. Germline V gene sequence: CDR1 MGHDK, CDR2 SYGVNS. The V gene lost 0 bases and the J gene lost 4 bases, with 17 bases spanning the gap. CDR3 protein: CASSEYIGTSPADTQYF. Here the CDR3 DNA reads TGTGCCAGCAGTGAATATATCGGTACTAGTCCTGCAGATACGCAGTATTTT.

This CDR3 is CASSPRSAGGGETQYF. CDR3 DNA: TGTGCCAGCAGTCCCAGATCAGCGGGAGGGGGAGAGACCCAGTACTTC. The chain couples TRBV7-9 to TRBJ2-5; 10 positions agree with TRBD2. The germline V gene encodes CDR1 SEHNR and CDR2 FQNEAQ (reference sequence). The CDR3 runs 16 residues. The V segment lost 6 bases and the J segment 4 bases; nucleotides outside the gene matches: 11.

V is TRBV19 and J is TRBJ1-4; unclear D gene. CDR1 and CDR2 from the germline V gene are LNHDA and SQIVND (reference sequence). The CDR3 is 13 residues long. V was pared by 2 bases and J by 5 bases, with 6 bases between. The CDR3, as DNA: TGTGCCAGTAGTATACAGACAAATGAAAAACTGTTTTTT. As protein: CASSIQTNEKLFF. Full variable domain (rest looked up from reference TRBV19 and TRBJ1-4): DGGITQSPKYLFRKEGQNVTLSCEQNLNHDAMYWYRQDPGQGLRLIYYSQIVNDFQKGDIAEGYSVSREKKESFPLTVTSAQKNPTAFYLCASSIQTNEKLFFGSGTQLSVL.

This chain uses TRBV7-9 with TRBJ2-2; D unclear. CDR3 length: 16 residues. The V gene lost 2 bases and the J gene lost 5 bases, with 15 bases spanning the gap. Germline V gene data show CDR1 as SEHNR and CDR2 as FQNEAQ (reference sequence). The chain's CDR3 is CASSLSLFRSTGELFF. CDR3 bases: TGTGCCAGCAGCTTATCCTTATTTCGAAGTACCGGGGAGCTGTTTTTT.

CDR3 protein: CASSLEIGAGNTIYF. The CDR3 nucleotides are TGTGCCAGCAGCTTAGAAATAGGGGCTGGAAACACCATATATTTT. V gene TRBV11-2 combines with J gene TRBJ1-3, with D tentatively TRBD1 (5 bases). From germline, CDR1 is SGHAT and CDR2 FQNNGV. CDR3 length: 15 amino acids. V lost 0 bases, J lost 2 bases, and 8 bases lay in between.

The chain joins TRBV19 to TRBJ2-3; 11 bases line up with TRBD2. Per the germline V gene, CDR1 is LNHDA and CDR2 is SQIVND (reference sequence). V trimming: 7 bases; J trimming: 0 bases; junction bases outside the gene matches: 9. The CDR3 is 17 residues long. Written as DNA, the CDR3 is TGTGCCAGTAAACCTAGCGGGAGGAACACAAGCACAGATACGCAGTATTTT. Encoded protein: CASKPSGRNTSTDTQYF. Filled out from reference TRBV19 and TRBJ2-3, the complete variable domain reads DGGITQSPKYLFRKEGQNVTLSCEQNLNHDAMYWYRQDPGQGLRLIYYSQIVNDFQKGDIAEGYSVSREKKESFPLTVTSAQKNPTAFYLCASKPSGRNTSTDTQYFGPGTRLTVL.

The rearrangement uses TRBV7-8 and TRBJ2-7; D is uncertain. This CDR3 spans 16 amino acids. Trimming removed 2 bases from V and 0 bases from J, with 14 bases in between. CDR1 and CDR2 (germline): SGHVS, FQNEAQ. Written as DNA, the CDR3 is TGTGCCAGCAGCTTATATAGTCCGATGAGCTCCTACGAGCAGTACTTC. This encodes CASSLYSPMSSYEQYF.

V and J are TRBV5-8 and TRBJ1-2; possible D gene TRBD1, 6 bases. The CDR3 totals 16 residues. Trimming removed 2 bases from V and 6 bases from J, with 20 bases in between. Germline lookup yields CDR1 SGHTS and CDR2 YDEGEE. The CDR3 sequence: CASSFPGRGAVDGYTF. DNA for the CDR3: TGTGCCAGCAGCTTCCCGGGCAGGGGCGCGGTTGATGGCTACACCTTC.

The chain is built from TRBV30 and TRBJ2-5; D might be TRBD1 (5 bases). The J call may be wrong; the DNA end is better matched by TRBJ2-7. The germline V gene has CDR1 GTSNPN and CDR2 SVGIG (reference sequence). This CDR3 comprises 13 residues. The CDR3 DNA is TGTGCCTGGAGGGCCCCGGGCAGGGTCGAGCAGTACTTC. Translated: CAWRAPGRVEQYF.

CDR3 nucleotides: TGTGCCAGCAGCGAGGGACTAGCGGGAGTTTACGAGCAGTACTTC. Amino acids: CASSEGLAGVYEQYF. This rearrangement joins TRBV9 to TRBJ2-7; 14 nucleotides match TRBD2. CDR1 and CDR2 (germline): SGDLS, YYNGEE. Losses at the gene ends were 3 bases for V and 4 bases for J; bases not matched to a gene: 3. CDR3 length equals 15 residues. The complete variable domain, with remaining parts taken from reference TRBV9 and TRBJ2-7, reads DSGVTQTPKHLITATGQRVTLRCSPRSGDLSVYWYQQSLDQGLQFLIQYYNGEERAKGNILERFSAQQFPDLHSELNLSSLELGDSALYFCASSEGLAGVYEQYFGPGTRLTVT.